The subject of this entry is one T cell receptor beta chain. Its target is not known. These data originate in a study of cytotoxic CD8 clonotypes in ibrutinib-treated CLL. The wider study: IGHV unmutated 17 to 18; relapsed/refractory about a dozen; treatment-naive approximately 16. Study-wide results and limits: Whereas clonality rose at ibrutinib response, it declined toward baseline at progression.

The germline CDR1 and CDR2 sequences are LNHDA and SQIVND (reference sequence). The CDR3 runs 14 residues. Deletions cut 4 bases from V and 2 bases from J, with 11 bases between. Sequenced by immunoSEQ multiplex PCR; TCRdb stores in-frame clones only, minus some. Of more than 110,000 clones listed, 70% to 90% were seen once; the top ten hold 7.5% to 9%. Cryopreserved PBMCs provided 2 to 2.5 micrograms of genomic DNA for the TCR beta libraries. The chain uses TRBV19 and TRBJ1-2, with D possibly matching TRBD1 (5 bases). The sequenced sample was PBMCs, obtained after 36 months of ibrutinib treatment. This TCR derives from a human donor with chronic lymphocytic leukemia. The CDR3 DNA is TGTGCCAGTAGTACCCGACAGACAAACTATGGCTACACCTTC. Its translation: CASSTRQTNYGYTF.